This T cell receptor beta chain appears in the sequencing data of a study of vaccination and CD4 T cells after COVID-19. This CDR3 has 13 amino acids. Germline V gene lookup returns CDR1 SSHAT and CDR2 FNYEAQ (reference sequence). Regarding treatment: approximately nine-day PBMC culture with coronavirus spike peptide pools or control peptides (ViraFEST assay). On this clonotype: Its target is not known. One end of the junction does not line up with germline, which may come from a read error.

An Oncomine TCR Beta short-read assay was used to sequence the DNA from cultured CD4+ T cells. TCRdb used MiXCR to reprocess the PCR reads, holding one entry per CDR3 protein. This table holds 15,000 to 20,000 distinct CDR3 sequences, approximately 55% found once. The sequence derives from a human donor who had recovered from COVID-19. The chain employs TRBV7-7 and TRBJ2-5; maybe TRBD2 (6 bases). Material for sequencing was CD4+ T cells from blood, cultured in vitro. CDR3 DNA sequence: TGTGCTAGCAGTGAGGGACTTGAAGAGACCCAGTACTTC. As protein: CASSEGLEETQYF. Complete variable domain (other parts from reference TRBV7-7 and TRBJ2-5): GAGVSQSPRYKVTKRGQDVTLRCDPISSHATLYWYQQALGQGPEFLTYFNYEAQPDKSGLPSDRFSAERPEGSISTLTIQRTEQRDSAMYRCASSEGLEETQYFGPGTRLLVL.